These T cell receptor beta chains were read from a single sample in a study of blood T cell repertoires in COVID-19. Using immunoSEQ multiplex PCR, the repertoire was profiled, and TCRdb retains in-frame clones only, with some absent. The sample lists a few hundred thousand clones, over 75% seen once, with less than 9.5% in the top ten. The material sequenced was peripheral blood. Receptors were obtained from a woman between 45 and 65 years old who had recovered from COVID-19. Both conserved end residues are part of each CDR3. Each record gives: J gene, D gene, V gene, CDR3 protein, CDR3 DNA. D genes are given only for firm matches.

TRBJ1-1 - TRBV6-2/TRBV6-3 CASSWTANTEAFF TGTGCCAGCAGTTGGACTGCGAACACTGAAGCTTTCTTT
TRBJ1-1 - TRBV15 CATSREQANTEAFF TGTGCCACCAGCAGGGAACAGGCGAACACTGAAGCTTTCTTT
TRBJ1-4 - TRBV24-1 CATSDLLQPLIKKLFF TGTGCCACCAGTGATTTGCTACAGCCCCTTATAAAAAAACTGTTTTTT
TRBJ1-1 TRBD1 TRBV19 CASSPGQKITEAFF TGTGCCAGTAGTCCGGGACAGAAAATCACTGAAGCTTTCTTT
TRBJ1-6 - TRBV7-6 CASSSVRGRSPLHF TGTGCCAGCAGCTCTGTTAGGGGCCGATCACCCCTCCACTTT
TRBJ2-2 - TRBV18 CASSPTVADTGELFF TGTGCCAGCTCACCCACCGTTGCGGACACCGGGGAGCTGTTTTTT
TRBJ2-2 - TRBV9 CASSVRGTNTGELFF TGTGCCAGCAGCGTTCGGGGAACGAACACCGGGGAGCTGTTTTTT
TRBJ2-1 TRBD2 TRBV6-2/TRBV6-3 CASSPGLAVEQFF TGTGCCAGCAGTCCGGGACTAGCGGTTGAGCAGTTCTTC
TRBJ1-5 - TRBV18 CASSPGAGEGQPQHF TGTGCCAGCTCACCGGGCGCAGGGGAAGGTCAGCCCCAGCATTTT
TRBJ2-7 TRBD1 TRBV10-3 CAISGQVGSYEQYF TGTGCCATTTCTGGACAGGTGGGCTCCTACGAGCAGTACTTC
TRBJ2-7 TRBD1 TRBV9 CASSVDGRGYEQYF TGTGCCAGCAGCGTAGATGGCAGGGGGTACGAGCAGTACTTC
TRBJ1-2 TRBD1 TRBV5-4 CASSLGTGTGYGYTF TGTGCCAGCAGCTTGGGCACCGGGACAGGCTATGGCTACACCTTC